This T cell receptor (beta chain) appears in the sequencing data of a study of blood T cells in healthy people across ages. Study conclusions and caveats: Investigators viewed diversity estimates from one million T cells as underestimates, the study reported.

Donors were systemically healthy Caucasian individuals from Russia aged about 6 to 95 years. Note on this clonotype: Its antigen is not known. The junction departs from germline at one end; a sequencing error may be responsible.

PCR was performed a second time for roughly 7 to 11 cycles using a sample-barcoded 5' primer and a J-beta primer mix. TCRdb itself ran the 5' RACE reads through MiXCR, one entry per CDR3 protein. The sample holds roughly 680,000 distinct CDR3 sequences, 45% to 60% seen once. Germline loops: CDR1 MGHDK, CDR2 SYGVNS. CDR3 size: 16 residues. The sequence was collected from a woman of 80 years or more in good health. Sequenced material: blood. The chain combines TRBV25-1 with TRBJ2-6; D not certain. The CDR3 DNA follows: TGTGCCAGCAGTGATCAGACTCGTCCTGGGACCAACGTCCTGACTTTC. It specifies CASSDQTRPGTNVLTF.